The T cell receptor (beta chain) described here comes from a study of cytomegalovirus exposure and HLA in healthy donors. Donors counted as nominally healthy when sampled, yet unrecorded immune exposures were likely. With 60 Vbeta and 13 Jbeta primers, the PCR was carried out. Using immunoSEQ multiplex PCR, the repertoire was profiled, and TCRdb retains in-frame clones only, with some absent. The repertoire consists of around 190,000 clones, with over 60% occurring once and the leading ten covering 0.85% to 1.4%. With 0 bases removed from V and 8 bases from J, the gap between germline ends came to 14 bases. CDR3 size: 14 residues. Per germline, CDR1 SGDLS and CDR2 YYNGEE. The study, taken as a whole, reports: Many donors carried some public TCRs, although rarity characterized most TCR sequences. Trimming of TCR beta V- and J-genes showed a link, identified in a later analysis, to a missense DCLRE1C variant. A previous analysis found most TCR beta V segments productive roughly 90% or roughly 30% of the time.

Remarks on this clone: What it binds is unknown.

This clonotype originated in a woman aged 40 to 50 in good health and CMV-seronegative. The chain links TRBV9 to TRBJ1-2; D perhaps matches TRBD1 (6 bases). The specimen sequenced was PBMCs. CDR3 residues: CASSVETGSWGYTF. The CDR3 DNA sequence: TGTGCCAGCAGCGTAGAGACAGGCTCATGGGGCTACACCTTC.